This T cell receptor beta chain comes out of a study of T cells in Graves' hyperthyroidism and ophthalmopathy. Amplified TCR beta CDR3 regions derived from RNA transcripts. TCR CDR3 underwent first-round RT-PCR with the HTBI primer set. TCRdb re-called the multiplex PCR reads with MiXCR, one entry per CDR3 protein. This table holds about 500,000 distinct CDR3 sequences, 16% found once. Patients with uncontrolled infections, other autoimmune diseases, pregnancy or lactation were excluded. Germline V gene sequence: CDR1 LGHNA, CDR2 YNFKEQ. V lost 0 bases and J lost 3, with 9 bases in between. The CDR3 length is 15 residues.

The sequencing sample was made of blood. The chain carries TRBV4-2 and TRBJ1-5; perhaps TRBD1 as D (6 bases). The sequence derives from a woman aged 18-35 years with Graves' hyperthyroidism. The CDR3 spells CASSQEGASNQPQHF. The CDR3 region has the DNA TGTGCCAGCAGCCAAGAGGGGGCCTCCAATCAGCCCCAGCATTTT.